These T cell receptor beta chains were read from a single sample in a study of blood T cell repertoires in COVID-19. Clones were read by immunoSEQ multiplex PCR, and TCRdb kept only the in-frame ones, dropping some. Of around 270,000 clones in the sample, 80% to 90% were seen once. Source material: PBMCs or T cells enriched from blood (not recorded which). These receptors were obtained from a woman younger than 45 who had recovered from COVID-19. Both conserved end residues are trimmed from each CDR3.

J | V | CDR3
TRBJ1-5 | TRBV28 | ASSFTPENRQH
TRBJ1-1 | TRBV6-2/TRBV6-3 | ASSYSMQGTMNTEAF
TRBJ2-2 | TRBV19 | ASSPDSSPIPARGTGELF
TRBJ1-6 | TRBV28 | ASSPRASPLH
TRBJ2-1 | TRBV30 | AWSVVSGMDEQF
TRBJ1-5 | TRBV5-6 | ASSFKGVLGQPQH
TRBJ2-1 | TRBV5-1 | ASSLGTSGGAGF
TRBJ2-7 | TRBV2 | ASTVNRPYEQY
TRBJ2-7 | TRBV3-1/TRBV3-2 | ASSKTSGRPLD
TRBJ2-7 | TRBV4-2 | ASSREVVTYEQY
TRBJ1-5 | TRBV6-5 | ASSYSRNQPQH
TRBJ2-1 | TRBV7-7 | ASSLLLGGYNEQF
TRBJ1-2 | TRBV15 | ATSRDRGNYGYT
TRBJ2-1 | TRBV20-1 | SASETSDGEQF
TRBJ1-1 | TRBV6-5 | ASSPRSATEAF
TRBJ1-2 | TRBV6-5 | ASSYGGIGYT
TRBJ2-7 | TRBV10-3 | AISGSSYEQY
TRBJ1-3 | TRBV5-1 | ASSLDQLSGNTIY
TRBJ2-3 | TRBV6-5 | ASSYWLAGSTDTQY
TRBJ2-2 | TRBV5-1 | ASSPQGASTGELF
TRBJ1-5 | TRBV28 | ASSLLGGNQPQH
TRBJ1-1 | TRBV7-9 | ASSLQGARGTEAF
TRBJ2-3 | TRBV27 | ASSAVRIQGTDTQY
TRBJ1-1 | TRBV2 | ASSEARGADTEAF
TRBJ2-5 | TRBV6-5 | ASSKPGYQETQY
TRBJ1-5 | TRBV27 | ASSRGTSQHSNQPQH
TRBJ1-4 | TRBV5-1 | ASSLTGPTNEKLF
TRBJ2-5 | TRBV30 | AWSRGLAETQY
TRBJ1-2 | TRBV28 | ASSLSDSYGYT
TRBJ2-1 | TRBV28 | ASSLWHSTGGKNEQF
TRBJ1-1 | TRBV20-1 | SVGRNTEAF
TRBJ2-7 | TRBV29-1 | SALMSSYEQY
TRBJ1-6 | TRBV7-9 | ASNKASSYNSPLH
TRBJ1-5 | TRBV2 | ASRVTQGYQPQH
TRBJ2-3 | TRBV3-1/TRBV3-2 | ASSQTGTSIGTQY
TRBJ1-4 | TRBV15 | ATSQTVTTNEKLF
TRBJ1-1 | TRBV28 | ASSFPDNTEAF
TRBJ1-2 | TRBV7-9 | ASSRIRTGTYYGYT
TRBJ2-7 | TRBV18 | ASSPGQGAYEQY
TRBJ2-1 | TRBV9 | ASSVGGGASSYNEQF
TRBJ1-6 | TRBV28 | ASGSLGSSYNSPLH
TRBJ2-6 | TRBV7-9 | ASSLGMGRPGGANVLT
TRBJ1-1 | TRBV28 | AGQDRENTEAF
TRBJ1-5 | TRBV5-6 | ASSFRTGRDQPQH
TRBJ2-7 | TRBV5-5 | ASSLGGTAAHEQY
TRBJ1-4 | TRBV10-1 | ASSAGQGNEKLF
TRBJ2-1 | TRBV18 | ASSPRTSGVGGNEQF
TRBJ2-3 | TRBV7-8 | ASSLVEGGGTDTQY
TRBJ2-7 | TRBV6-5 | ASSFGAGDSYEQY
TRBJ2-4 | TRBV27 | ASSRENIQY